The rows below give T cell receptor beta chains drawn from one sample of a study of shared clonotypes between healthy human individuals. TCRdb keeps only in-frame clones here, not all; method: immunoSEQ multiplex PCR. Of about 1,800,000 clones listed, approximately 94% are singletons. The sequencing input was naive CD8+ T cells sorted from blood. These receptors were collected from a man younger than 30 in good health. Both conserved end residues are part of each CDR3. A D gene is named only where the DNA matches it firmly. Not every row has a clone size; where given, it reads once, few, many or a size class.

j_call clone_size v_call d_call cdr3_nt cdr3_aa
TRBJ2-7 NA TRBV27 NA TGTGCCAGCAGTTTATGGAATAGCGCGAACGAGCAGTACTTC CASSLWNSANEQYF
TRBJ2-7 NA TRBV14 TRBD2 TGTGCCAGCAGCCCAGACGGGGGGGCGTGGTTCGAGCAGTACTTC CASSPDGGAWFEQYF
TRBJ2-1 NA TRBV30 TRBD2 TGTGCCTGGAGTGCCAGCGGGGCTTACAATGAGCAGTTCTTC CAWSASGAYNEQFF
TRBJ1-2 NA TRBV29-1 NA TGCAGCGTTGAAGACCCGGCGCTCGAGTATGGCTACACCTTC CSVEDPALEYGYTF
TRBJ1-1 NA TRBV10-3 TRBD1 TGTGCCATTGGGACAGCGAACACTGAAGCTTTCTTT CAIGTANTEAFF
TRBJ2-7 NA TRBV13 NA TGTGCCAGCGCAATTTCTGGACATGACTACGAGCAGTACTTC CASAISGHDYEQYF
TRBJ2-3 NA TRBV15 NA TGTGCCACCAGCAGTAGGAGGGGCACAGATACGCAGTATTTT CATSSRRGTDTQYF
TRBJ1-1 once TRBV19 NA TGTGCCAGTAGTATACAGGGTACGAGTACTGAAGCTTTCTTT CASSIQGTSTEAFF
TRBJ1-2 NA TRBV4-2 TRBD1 TGTGCCAGCAGCCCAGGGACAGGGAATGGCTACACCTTC CASSPGTGNGYTF
TRBJ2-1 NA TRBV18 TRBD2 TGTGCCAGCTCACCGCGGACTAGCGGGGGAACCTACAATGAGCAGTTCTTC CASSPRTSGGTYNEQFF
TRBJ2-7 NA TRBV28 TRBD1 TGTGCCAGCAGTTTAGGGGCGGGACAGGAAGTCTACGAGCAGTACTTC CASSLGAGQEVYEQYF
TRBJ1-2 NA TRBV6-6 NA TGTGCCAGCAGTTTGGCAGGGACTTACACCTTC CASSLAGTYTF
TRBJ2-7 NA TRBV30 NA TGTGCCTGGAATCCGGCGGGGTCGACCTACGAGCAGTACTTC CAWNPAGSTYEQYF
TRBJ1-6 NA TRBV4-1 NA TGCGCCAGCAGCCAAGGAGGATCCACCCATTCACCCCTCCACTTT CASSQGGSTHSPLHF
TRBJ2-7 NA TRBV5-1 NA TGCGCCAGCAGCTTGGTACTTGGGGGCGAGCAGTACTTC CASSLVLGGEQYF
TRBJ2-7 NA TRBV7-8 TRBD2 TGTGCCAGCAGCTTAAGACTAGCGGGAGCCTCTTCGGGGGACGAGCAGTACTTC CASSLRLAGASSGDEQYF
TRBJ1-6 NA TRBV5-6 NA TGTGCCAGCCTTAGGAGCTCCTATAATTCACCCCTCCACTTT CASLRSSYNSPLHF
TRBJ1-1 NA TRBV29-1 NA TGCAGCGTTGAGGGGTTAGCTGAAGCTTTCTTT CSVEGLAEAFF
TRBJ2-1 NA TRBV2 TRBD2 TGTGCCACTCCGGGACTAGCGGGATCCAGCTCCTACAATGAGCAGTTCTTC CATPGLAGSSSYNEQFF
TRBJ2-7 NA TRBV2 NA TGTGCCAGCATCCCCCCGTGGGGGCGGGTTAGCTCCTACGAGCAGTACTTC CASIPPWGRVSSYEQYF
TRBJ2-7 NA TRBV27 TRBD1 TGTGCCAGCAGTAGACAGGGCGGCTACGAGCAGTACTTC CASSRQGGYEQYF
TRBJ2-7 NA TRBV27 NA TGTGCCAGCAGTTTCGGTGGGAACTCCTACGAGCAGTACTTC CASSFGGNSYEQYF
TRBJ1-3 NA TRBV6-1 NA TGTGCCAGCAGTGAAATAACAGGTCTTGGTGGAAACACCATATATTTT CASSEITGLGGNTIYF
TRBJ2-7 NA TRBV18 NA TGTGCCAGCTCACCCGAGAGGGAGTCCTACGAGCAGTACTTC CASSPERESYEQYF